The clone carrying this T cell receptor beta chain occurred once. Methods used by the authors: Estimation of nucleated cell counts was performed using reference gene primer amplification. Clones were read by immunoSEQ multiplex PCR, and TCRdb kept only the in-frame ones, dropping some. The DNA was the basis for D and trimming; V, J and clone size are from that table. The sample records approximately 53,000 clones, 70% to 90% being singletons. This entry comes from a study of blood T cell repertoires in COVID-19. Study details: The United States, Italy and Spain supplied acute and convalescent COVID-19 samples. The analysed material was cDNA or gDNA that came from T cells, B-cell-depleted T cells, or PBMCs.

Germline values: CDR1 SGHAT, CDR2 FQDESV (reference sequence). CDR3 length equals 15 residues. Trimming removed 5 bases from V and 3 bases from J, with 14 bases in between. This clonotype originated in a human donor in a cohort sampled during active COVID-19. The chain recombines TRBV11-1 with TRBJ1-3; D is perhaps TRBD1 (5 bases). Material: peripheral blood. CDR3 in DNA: TGTGCCAGCAGCCAGGACCAGGGCGTTGGAAACACCATATATTTT. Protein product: CASSQDQGVGNTIYF.